A selection of T cell receptor beta chains follows, all from one sample in a study of CD4 T cells in relation to SARS-CoV-2 and coronaviruses. The method was immunoSEQ multiplex PCR; TCRdb's version includes in-frame clones alone and lacks a portion of them. Among approximately 70,000 clones, more than 85% were seen once, and the ten largest hold 0.2% to 0.25%. Input material: naive CD4+ T cells from PBMCs. The source is a human donor in good health. The CDR3 runs from the conserved cysteine through the conserved F or W. The order of the fields is CDR3 protein, V gene, J gene.

cdr3_aa: CASSETRGEQFF
v_call: TRBV2
j_call: TRBJ2-1

cdr3_aa: CATSRETVGSTEAFF
v_call: TRBV15
j_call: TRBJ1-1

cdr3_aa: CASSPGQMNTEAFF
v_call: TRBV9
j_call: TRBJ1-1

cdr3_aa: CASRTWQATYNEQFF
v_call: TRBV5-1
j_call: TRBJ2-1

cdr3_aa: CASSQTGISGELFF
v_call: TRBV4-1
j_call: TRBJ2-2

cdr3_aa: CASSPVRGNYGYTF
v_call: TRBV7-2
j_call: TRBJ1-2

cdr3_aa: CASSAPGGGSPLHF
v_call: TRBV9
j_call: TRBJ1-6

cdr3_aa: CASRKVIGELFF
v_call: TRBV12-3/TRBV12-4
j_call: TRBJ2-2

cdr3_aa: CAISESGREETQYF
v_call: TRBV10-3
j_call: TRBJ2-5

cdr3_aa: CASSYNGFPPSYEQYF
v_call: TRBV6-5
j_call: TRBJ2-7

cdr3_aa: CASSVMWGPNTEAFF
v_call: TRBV19
j_call: TRBJ1-1

cdr3_aa: CATQLTGTSDFQQFF
v_call: TRBV5-8
j_call: TRBJ2-1

cdr3_aa: CASSARDRAGYTF
v_call: TRBV7-3
j_call: TRBJ1-2

cdr3_aa: CASSLEGGTEAFF
v_call: TRBV5-1
j_call: TRBJ1-1

cdr3_aa: CASSLSHNSPLHF
v_call: TRBV28
j_call: TRBJ1-6

cdr3_aa: CATSVRVQQFF
v_call: TRBV24-1
j_call: TRBJ2-1

cdr3_aa: CASSLPRGIGNTGELFF
v_call: TRBV25-1
j_call: TRBJ2-2

cdr3_aa: CASSLVWTGVGRGYTF
v_call: TRBV7-2
j_call: TRBJ1-2

cdr3_aa: CASRGGSVQFF
v_call: TRBV19
j_call: TRBJ2-1

cdr3_aa: CASSPGITEAFF
v_call: TRBV19
j_call: TRBJ1-1

cdr3_aa: CASSLESTYNEQFF
v_call: TRBV7-2
j_call: TRBJ2-1

cdr3_aa: CASSEQVATNEKLFF
v_call: TRBV6-1
j_call: TRBJ1-4

cdr3_aa: CASSESGFQPQHF
v_call: TRBV28
j_call: TRBJ1-5

cdr3_aa: CASSQNRDISGNTIYF
v_call: TRBV23-1
j_call: TRBJ1-3

cdr3_aa: CASSYPQSGEGNTIYF
v_call: TRBV6-6
j_call: TRBJ1-3

cdr3_aa: CSVETEGREGVYIQYF
v_call: TRBV29-1
j_call: TRBJ2-4

cdr3_aa: CASSDLGVSSYEQYF
v_call: TRBV6-1
j_call: TRBJ2-7

cdr3_aa: CASSLLQGPNTGELFF
v_call: TRBV5-1
j_call: TRBJ2-2

cdr3_aa: CATSAWTDQETQYF
v_call: TRBV24-1
j_call: TRBJ2-5

cdr3_aa: CASSFAGTGRHEQYF
v_call: TRBV7-3
j_call: TRBJ2-7

cdr3_aa: CASRSYRVDMDTEAFF
v_call: TRBV19
j_call: TRBJ1-1

cdr3_aa: CASSPGTVNTGELFF
v_call: TRBV5-1
j_call: TRBJ2-2

cdr3_aa: CASSLGQGASDTQYF
v_call: TRBV7-3
j_call: TRBJ2-3

cdr3_aa: CASSEQTGRMNTEAFF
v_call: TRBV5-1
j_call: TRBJ1-1

cdr3_aa: CASSEVPGGLDQPQHF
v_call: TRBV6-1
j_call: TRBJ1-5

cdr3_aa: CASSFRELTDTQYF
v_call: TRBV5-1
j_call: TRBJ2-3

cdr3_aa: CASSPLGQNYGYTF
v_call: TRBV7-9
j_call: TRBJ1-2

cdr3_aa: CASSRSTKPPHEQYF
v_call: TRBV6-5
j_call: TRBJ2-7

cdr3_aa: CASRQQGNYGYTF
v_call: TRBV6-5
j_call: TRBJ1-2

cdr3_aa: CASSQGWGGTDTQYF
v_call: TRBV4-1
j_call: TRBJ2-3

cdr3_aa: CAIREGQHNQPQHF
v_call: TRBV10-3
j_call: TRBJ1-5

cdr3_aa: CASSSLAGPYNEQFF
v_call: TRBV7-2
j_call: TRBJ2-1

cdr3_aa: CASSALQGSTNEKLFF
v_call: TRBV5-6
j_call: TRBJ1-4

cdr3_aa: CASSLGTGTGNTIYF
v_call: TRBV5-1
j_call: TRBJ1-3

cdr3_aa: CASSQRDRGGELFF
v_call: TRBV3-1/TRBV3-2
j_call: TRBJ2-2

cdr3_aa: CASAFGQGGSPLHF
v_call: TRBV5-1
j_call: TRBJ1-6

cdr3_aa: CASSIVGPGELFF
v_call: TRBV19
j_call: TRBJ2-2

cdr3_aa: CSVITTAVGQYF
v_call: TRBV29-1
j_call: TRBJ2-7

cdr3_aa: CASSPGFNYEQYF
v_call: TRBV6-5
j_call: TRBJ2-7

cdr3_aa: CASSLRPRGRGIGRDGGYTF
v_call: TRBV28
j_call: TRBJ1-2

cdr3_aa: CASSLRTGSITF
v_call: TRBV27
j_call: TRBJ1-2

cdr3_aa: CASGASSRNQPQHF
v_call: TRBV30
j_call: TRBJ1-5

cdr3_aa: CASSPDRENSPLHF
v_call: TRBV27
j_call: TRBJ1-6

cdr3_aa: CASSPPSVPNTIYF
v_call: TRBV19
j_call: TRBJ1-3

cdr3_aa: CASGPLLQETQYF
v_call: TRBV21-1
j_call: TRBJ2-5

cdr3_aa: CASRQDNEQFF
v_call: TRBV6-5
j_call: TRBJ2-1

cdr3_aa: CASSPLGGSSYEQYF
v_call: TRBV3-1/TRBV3-2
j_call: TRBJ2-7

cdr3_aa: CASSLWSTGGLYEQYF
v_call: TRBV7-2
j_call: TRBJ2-7

cdr3_aa: CASSQVRWRETQYF
v_call: TRBV3-1/TRBV3-2
j_call: TRBJ2-5